This T cell receptor (beta chain) was sequenced in a study of T cell changes during pregnancy in multiple sclerosis. The CDR3 runs 15 residues. Per germline, CDR1 SNHLY and CDR2 FYNNEI. Trimming removed 3 bases from V and 6 bases from J, with 15 bases in between. Measured with immunoSEQ multiplex PCR; TCRdb has only the in-frame clones, and not every one. The sample lists 40,000 to 45,000 clones, 85% to 95% occurring once. The sample in question was CD8+ T cells from peripheral blood mononuclear cells, obtained in the third trimester of pregnancy. The sequence was obtained from a female donor with multiple sclerosis, enrolled in a pregnancy study. The gene calls are TRBV2 and TRBJ1-5, with D perhaps matching TRBD1 (6 bases). Written as DNA, the CDR3 is TGTGCCAGCAGTGATGGGGGCAGCCTTTTTCAGCCCCAGCATTTT. This codes for CASSDGGSLFQPQHF.